The present T cell receptor (beta chain) was sequenced within a study of cytomegalovirus exposure and HLA in healthy donors. Across the study: Early release data held some 79 million unique TCRs from HLA-typed donors.

As to this clone: The antigen remains undetermined.

V lost 2 bases to trimming and J lost 4 bases; unmatched junction nucleotides: 7. Germline CDR1 is SGDLS and CDR2 is YYNGEE. This CDR3 is 15 amino acids long. 60 Vbeta and 13 Jbeta primers were used in PCR. This table comes from immunoSEQ multiplex PCR, and its TCRdb copy is limited to in-frame clones, with some not included. Of about 160,000 clones listed, around 80% are singletons. General study results and limits: CMV serostatus stood as the only immune exposure information on hand. Rarity characterized most TCR sequences, yet some public TCRs appeared in many donors. The study carried out a later analysis of TCR beta sequences. It associated 15,000 to 20,000 of them with specific HLA alleles at a false discovery rate of 0.05.

The sequencing input was PBMCs. V gene TRBV9 combines with J gene TRBJ1-1, with 8 bases fitting TRBD1. The clonotype originates from a woman in her 50s in good health and CMV-seropositive. For the CDR3, the DNA is TGTGCCAGCAGCGTCCAGGGGGCTAGTGGCACTGAAGCTTTCTTT. Amino acids: CASSVQGASGTEAFF.